This TCR beta chain was captured by sequencing in a study of blood T cell repertoires in COVID-19. The table came from immunoSEQ multiplex PCR; TCRdb's copy has only in-frame clones and leaves some out. The top ten hold approximately 4% of the sample, which has about 63,000 clones, about 82% seen once. The V gene end was trimmed by 3 bases and the J gene end by 7 bases; junction bases not matched to a gene: 5. The CDR3 extends over 14 amino acids. CDR1 and CDR2 from the germline V gene are SGHRS and YFSETQ. Sequencing was done on a sample of PBMCs or T cells enriched from blood (not recorded which). J is TRBJ2-1 and V is TRBV5-1; the match to TRBD2 covers 9 bases. This sequence was found in a woman aged 40 to 50 with acute COVID-19. The CDR3: CASSSGGRGNEQFF. The CDR3 DNA sequence: TGCGCCAGCAGCTCGGGCGGGAGGGGAAATGAGCAGTTCTTC.